The TCR beta chain under discussion was sequenced for a study of blood T cell repertoires in COVID-19. In the study overall: Samples of COVID-19 (acute and convalescent) were obtained from the United States, Italy and Spain.

The CDR3 has 16 residues. J lost 0 bases, V lost 3 bases, and 6 bases had no gene match. Germline V lookup: CDR1 SGHRS, CDR2 YFSETQ. The assay was immunoSEQ multiplex PCR, and TCRdb's table has in-frame clones only and misses some. The sample yields hundreds of thousands of clones, around nine tenths seen once. The chain combines TRBV5-1 with TRBJ2-3; 8 nucleotides agree with TRBD1. The receptor was derived from a woman aged 40 to 49 who had recovered from COVID-19. Sequenced input: peripheral blood. CDR3 sequence: CASSSGQASSTDTQYF. The CDR3 bases are TGCGCCAGCAGCTCGGGACAGGCATCTAGCACAGATACGCAGTATTTT.